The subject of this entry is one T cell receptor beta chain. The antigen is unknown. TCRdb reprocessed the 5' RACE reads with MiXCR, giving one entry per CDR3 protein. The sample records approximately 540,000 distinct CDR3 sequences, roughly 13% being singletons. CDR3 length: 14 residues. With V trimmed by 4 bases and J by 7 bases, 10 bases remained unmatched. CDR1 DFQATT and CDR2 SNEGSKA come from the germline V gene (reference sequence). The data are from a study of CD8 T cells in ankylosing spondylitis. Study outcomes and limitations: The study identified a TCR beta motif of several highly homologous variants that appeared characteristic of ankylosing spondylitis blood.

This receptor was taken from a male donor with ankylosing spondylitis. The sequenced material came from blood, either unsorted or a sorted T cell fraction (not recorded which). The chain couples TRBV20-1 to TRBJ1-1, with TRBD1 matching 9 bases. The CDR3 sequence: CSATGTGTFFEAFF. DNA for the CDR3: TGCAGTGCTACAGGGACAGGGACTTTTTTTGAAGCTTTCTTT.